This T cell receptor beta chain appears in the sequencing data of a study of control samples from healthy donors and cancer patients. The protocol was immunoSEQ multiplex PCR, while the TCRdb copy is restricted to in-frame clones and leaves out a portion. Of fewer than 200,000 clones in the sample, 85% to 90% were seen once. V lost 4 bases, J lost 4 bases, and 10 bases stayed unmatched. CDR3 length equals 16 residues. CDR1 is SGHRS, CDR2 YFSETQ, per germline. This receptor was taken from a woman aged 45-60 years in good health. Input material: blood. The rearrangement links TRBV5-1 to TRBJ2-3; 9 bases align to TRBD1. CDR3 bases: TGCGCCAGCAGCCCGGGACAGGGCAAGGGCGCAGATACGCAGTATTTT. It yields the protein CASSPGQGKGADTQYF.